This TCR beta chain was identified during a study of cytomegalovirus exposure and HLA in healthy donors. Overall study results and limits: Cytomegalovirus-associated TCR beta chains were listed, numbering over 150. Under in vitro conditions, a few CMV-associated chains were confirmed as specific for CMV antigens. The study found most TCR sequences rare, yet found some public TCRs in many donors.

CDR1 is SGHAT and CDR2 is FQDESV in the germline V gene (reference sequence). V lost 1 base and J lost 5, with 8 bases in between. The CDR3 is 13 residues long. The repertoire was sequenced with immunoSEQ multiplex PCR; TCRdb's copy has only in-frame clones and lacks some. Among under 200,000 clones listed, roughly 90% were seen once. The donors were in the approximately 120-subject validation cohort, distinct from the approximately 700-subject first cohort. Regarding this clone: Its antigen is currently unknown.

Sequencing was performed on PBMCs. The chain couples TRBV11-1 to TRBJ1-2; D is ambiguous. This TCR was sampled from a young man in good health and CMV-seropositive. The CDR3 DNA reads TGTGCCAGCAGCTTAGAACAGAAATATGGCTACACCTTC. Residues: CASSLEQKYGYTF.